These T cell receptor beta chains were read from a single sample in a study of OX40 agonist ivuxolimab in advanced cancers. Here immunoSEQ multiplex PCR was the method, and the copy in TCRdb shows in-frame clones only, minus some. Of 50,000 to 75,000 clones in the sample, 86% were seen once. The source was CD4+ or CD8+ T cells sorted from blood, collected in a trial of the OX40 agonist ivuxolimab. These receptors came from an adult with an advanced solid tumor such as melanoma, head and neck, liver or kidney cancer. The CDR3 runs from the conserved cysteine through the conserved F or W. The D gene is left open where the match is weak. Clone size is not always given. Where it is, it says once, few, many or a class for expanded clones.

TGTGCCAGCAGCAATATGGCGGGTAATAGGTACGAGCAGTACTTC | CASSNMAGNRYEQYF | TRBJ2-7 | TRBV5-8 | few | NA
TGTGCCAGCAGCCCCGTGCGGGAGAGTAGGAACGGGGAGCTGTTTTTT | CASSPVRESRNGELFF | TRBJ2-2 | TRBV7-9 | once | TRBD2
TGCGCCAGCAGCTCAACAGGGTTTATGGGTGAAAAACTGTTTTTT | CASSSTGFMGEKLFF | TRBJ1-4 | TRBV5-1 | NA | NA
TGTGCCAGCAGCGTTGGGACGGGAGGCAGGGCAAGCGAGCAGTACTTC | CASSVGTGGRASEQYF | TRBJ2-7 | TRBV9 | NA | TRBD2
TGTGCCTGGAGTGTAGGGTTTGGCAACACCGGGGAGCTGTTTTTT | CAWSVGFGNTGELFF | TRBJ2-2 | TRBV30 | once | NA
TGTGCCAGCAGTTCCAAGGGGGTTTTCAATCAGCCCCAGCATTTT | CASSSKGVFNQPQHF | TRBJ1-5 | TRBV6-5 | NA | NA
TGTGCCAGCAGTTCGGGGTACAATGAGCAGTTCTTC | CASSSGYNEQFF | TRBJ2-1 | TRBV11-2 | NA | NA
TGCGCCAGCAGCCCCCCCCCAGGGGACAGTGATCAAGAGACCCAGTACTTC | CASSPPPGDSDQETQYF | TRBJ2-5 | TRBV5-1 | NA | TRBD1
TGTGCCAGTAGTATGGGCAGGGGGGGCTCTGGGGCCAACGTCCTGACTTTC | CASSMGRGGSGANVLTF | TRBJ2-6 | TRBV19 | NA | NA
TGTGCCAGCAGTTTACGACAGAACTATGGCTACACCTTC | CASSLRQNYGYTF | TRBJ1-2 | TRBV27 | NA | NA
TGTGCCAGCAGTTTCTGGGTGGAACACAATGAGCAGTTCTTC | CASSFWVEHNEQFF | TRBJ2-1 | TRBV28 | NA | NA
TGTGCCAGCAGCTTAGTGGGACTAGCGGGACAAGAGACCCAGTACTTC | CASSLVGLAGQETQYF | TRBJ2-5 | TRBV7-7 | NA | TRBD2
TGTGCCAGCAGTGGGGAGGGGCCCAAGCAGTACTTC | CASSGEGPKQYF | TRBJ2-5 | TRBV2 | NA | TRBD2
TGTGCCAGCAGCTTCCCTAAGGACTTCCCTACGGTGCAGTACTTC | CASSFPKDFPTVQYF | TRBJ2-7 | TRBV11-1 | NA | NA
TGTGCCAGCAGCTTGTTAACTACCGACGAGCAGTACTTC | CASSLLTTDEQYF | TRBJ2-7 | TRBV5-6 | NA | NA
TGTGCCAGCAGTGTAGGGACGGCGGATTATCAGCCCCAGCATTTT | CASSVGTADYQPQHF | TRBJ1-5 | TRBV2 | NA | NA
TGTGCCAGCAGTGAAACCGCGAGGGGCGGAGTTGGTGAGCAGTTCTTC | CASSETARGGVGEQFF | TRBJ2-1 | TRBV2 | NA | NA
TGTGCCAGCTCACTGAACTATAAACCCACCACAGATACGCAGTATTTT | CASSLNYKPTTDTQYF | TRBJ2-3 | TRBV18 | NA | NA
TGTGCCAGCAGTTTCTCCCCGGGACTAGGGAGCTCCTACAATGAGCAGTTCTTC | CASSFSPGLGSSYNEQFF | TRBJ2-1 | TRBV28 | few | TRBD2
TGTGCCAGCAGTCAGGACAGGACCAACACCGGGGAGCTGTTTTTT | CASSQDRTNTGELFF | TRBJ2-2 | TRBV2 | NA | TRBD1
TGTGCCAGCAGCCAAGTGGTCGGACAGGGGTCTTTTAGCAATCAGCCCCAGCATTTT | CASSQVVGQGSFSNQPQHF | TRBJ1-5 | TRBV4-2 | NA | TRBD1
TGTGCCAGCAGCCTAAGACTAGCGGGGCAAAACATTCAGTACTTC | CASSLRLAGQNIQYF | TRBJ2-4 | TRBV7-2 | NA | TRBD2
TGCGCCAGCAGTGAGTCGGGGGCGGGAGGGCCTAGAGATACGCAGTATTTT | CASSESGAGGPRDTQYF | TRBJ2-3 | TRBV10-1 | NA | TRBD2
TGTGCCAGCAGTTTATGGTCCACCCCGGGACTAGCGGGAGGGCCACGCTCCTACAATGAGCAGTTCTTC | CASSLWSTPGLAGGPRSYNEQFF | TRBJ2-1 | TRBV28 | once | TRBD2
TGTGCCAGCAGTAGGACAGTGTATGGCTACACCTTC | CASSRTVYGYTF | TRBJ1-2 | TRBV28 | NA | NA
TGTGCCAGTGCGACAGGGTTGGGTGATACGCAGTATTTT | CASATGLGDTQYF | TRBJ2-3 | TRBV19 | NA | TRBD1
TGTGCCAGTAGTATGATGGGGGCCCAGCATTTT | CASSMMGAQHF | TRBJ1-5 | TRBV19 | NA | NA
TGTGCCAGTAGTATAGGAACCGGGTTAACTAATGAAAAACTGTTTTTT | CASSIGTGLTNEKLFF | TRBJ1-4 | TRBV19 | NA | NA
TGTGCCAGCAGCCCCGAGGGACCGAGCTCTGGAAACACCATATATTTT | CASSPEGPSSGNTIYF | TRBJ1-3 | TRBV6-6 | once | NA
TGTGCCAGCAGCCCACACCTGAACACTGAAGCTTTCTTT | CASSPHLNTEAFF | TRBJ1-1 | TRBV11-2 | NA | NA
TGCGCCAGCAGCTTGGCCATCGGCGGGGGGCGTACCTACGAGCAGTACTTC | CASSLAIGGGRTYEQYF | TRBJ2-7 | TRBV5-1 | NA | TRBD2
TGCGCCAGCAGCTTGGGACTAGCTCTAGGGCACAATGAGCAGTTCTTC | CASSLGLALGHNEQFF | TRBJ2-1 | TRBV5-1 | once | TRBD2
TGCGCCAGCAGCCAAGTTACAGGGAGTGGAAACACCATATATTTT | CASSQVTGSGNTIYF | TRBJ1-3 | TRBV4-3 | NA | NA
TGTGCCAGCAGCCCTTATTTCCAAGAGACCCAGTACTTC | CASSPYFQETQYF | TRBJ2-5 | TRBV9 | NA | NA
TGTGCCAGCAGGCTCCTTAGAAAAGAGAACACTGAAGCTTTCTTT | CASRLLRKENTEAFF | TRBJ1-1 | TRBV2 | NA | NA
TGTGCCAGCGGCGAGGAAAGGGAAAAACTGTTTTTT | CASGEEREKLFF | TRBJ1-4 | TRBV28 | NA | NA
TGTGCCAGCAGTGAAAATTGGTACGGAAATAGCAATCAGCCCCAGCATTTT | CASSENWYGNSNQPQHF | TRBJ1-5 | TRBV6-1 | NA | NA